This is a list of T cell receptor beta chains from one sample in a study of CD8+ T cells in alopecia areata. Measured with immunoSEQ multiplex PCR; TCRdb has only the in-frame clones, and not every one. The data contain around 150,000 clones, around 59% of them singletons. Sequenced here: CD4+ T cells sorted from blood, sampled at week 24, from a patient treated with tofacitinib. The receptor set was obtained from a human donor with alopecia areata. The CDR3 runs from the conserved cysteine through the conserved F or W. Each record gives: clone size, V gene, D gene, J gene, CDR3 DNA, CDR3 protein. The D gene is left open where the match is weak. The listing skips clone size in some rows; elsewhere it reads once, few, many or a size class.

few,TRBV4-1,.,TRBJ2-6,TGCGCCAGCAGCCAAGTTCCCCCTAGGGGGGGCCCTGGGGCCAACGTCCTGACTTTC,CASSQVPPRGGPGANVLTF
.,TRBV11-2,.,TRBJ2-5,TGTGCCAGCAGCTTAGTCCGGGTTCGAGGAGAGACCCAGTACTTC,CASSLVRVRGETQYF
.,TRBV30,.,TRBJ2-3,TGTGCCTGGAGTGGGTGGTCGGGCACAGATACGCAGTATTTT,CAWSGWSGTDTQYF
.,TRBV7-6,.,TRBJ2-7,TGTGCCAGCAGCTCCAGACAGGGAGACCGGGGGGAGCAGTACTTC,CASSSRQGDRGEQYF
.,TRBV5-1,TRBD1,TRBJ2-7,TGCGCCAGCAGCCTACCACCGGGACAGGGTCCCTCCTACGAGCAGTACTTC,CASSLPPGQGPSYEQYF
.,TRBV5-6,.,TRBJ1-1,TGTGCCAGCAGAAATAGACTAGAAGCTTTCTTT,CASRNRLEAFF
.,TRBV6-5,.,TRBJ1-5,TGTGCCAGCAGCTCAGATAGCAATCAGCCCCAGCATTTT,CASSSDSNQPQHF
few,TRBV5-1,TRBD1,TRBJ1-6,TGCGCCAGCAGCTGGGATCTTCAGGGGGGGAATTCACCCCTCCACTTT,CASSWDLQGGNSPLHF
.,TRBV6-6,.,TRBJ1-6,TGTGCCAGCAGTTACTTGGGTAGCTCCAATTCACCCCTCCACTTT,CASSYLGSSNSPLHF
many,TRBV5-1,TRBD1,TRBJ1-2,TGCGCCAGCAGCTCCCAACCCGGGACAGCCTATGGCTACACCTTC,CASSSQPGTAYGYTF
.,TRBV6-1,.,TRBJ2-5,TGTGCCAGCAGTGTGGTCAGGGAAAAAGAGACCCAGTACTTC,CASSVVREKETQYF
.,TRBV11-3,TRBD2,TRBJ2-3,TGTGCCAGCAGCTTAGGATCGCGGGGGGGCCAAAATACGCAGTATTTT,CASSLGSRGGQNTQYF
.,TRBV9,TRBD1,TRBJ2-7,TGTGCCAGCAGCGTTGACAGGGCGGCAAACACCTACGAGCAGTACTTC,CASSVDRAANTYEQYF
.,TRBV4-2,TRBD1,TRBJ1-3,TGTGCCAGCCAGGGGGTGACTGGAAACACCATATATTTT,CASQGVTGNTIYF
few,TRBV5-6,TRBD1,TRBJ1-5,TGTGCCAGCAGCGTGGGGACAGGTGATCAGCCCCAGCATTTT,CASSVGTGDQPQHF
.,TRBV6-5,TRBD1,TRBJ1-2,TGTGCCAGAGGGAAAGACAGGGTTTGCTATGGCTACACCTTC,CARGKDRVCYGYTF
.,TRBV7-2,.,TRBJ1-2,TGTGCCAGCAGCTTAGTCACCGGGGGCAACTATGGCTACACCTTC,CASSLVTGGNYGYTF
.,TRBV5-1,.,TRBJ2-7,TGCGCCAGCAGCCGGCAGGGGGAGCAGTACTTC,CASSRQGEQYF
.,TRBV6-5,.,TRBJ2-3,TGTGCCAGCAGGCCAGGGTCGTACACAGATACGCAGTATTTT,CASRPGSYTDTQYF
few,TRBV6-5,.,TRBJ1-1,TGTGCCAGCAGTTACTCGATAGGCACTGAAGCTTTCTTT,CASSYSIGTEAFF
once,TRBV29-1,.,TRBJ1-1,TGCAGCGGGAAGAGCACTGAAGCTTTCTTT,CSGKSTEAFF
few,TRBV4-2,.,TRBJ2-6,TGTGCCAGCAGCCAAGAGGGATCGCCTGGGGCCAACGTCCTGACTTTC,CASSQEGSPGANVLTF
.,TRBV18,.,TRBJ2-7,TGTGCCAGCTCACTGCAGGACGCCTACGAGCAGTACTTC,CASSLQDAYEQYF
few,TRBV2,.,TRBJ1-2,TGTGCCAGCAGTGAAGGCGGCCTCAAGATCGGCTACACCTTC,CASSEGGLKIGYTF
.,TRBV1,.,TRBJ1-5,TGCACCAGCAGCCAGAACTGTGAGCCCCAGCATTTT,CTSSQNCEPQHF
few,TRBV19,.,TRBJ2-3,TGTGCCAGTAGTATTTCGCACCGCACAGATACGCAGTATTTT,CASSISHRTDTQYF